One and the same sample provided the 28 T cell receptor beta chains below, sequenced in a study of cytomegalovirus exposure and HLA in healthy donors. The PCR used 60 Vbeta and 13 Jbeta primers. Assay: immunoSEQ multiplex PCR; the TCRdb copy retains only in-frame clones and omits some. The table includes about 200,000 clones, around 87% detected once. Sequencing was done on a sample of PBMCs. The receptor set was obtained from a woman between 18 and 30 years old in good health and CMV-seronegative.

This CDR3 is CATGGNYGYTF. In nucleotides, the CDR3 is TGTGCCACCGGGGGGAACTATGGCTACACCTTC. The gene calls are TRBV19 and TRBJ1-2, with a tentative D call TRBD1 (5 bases). This CDR3 comprises 11 residues. Trimming shortened V by 10 bases and J by 2 bases, and 8 bases separated the two germline ends. Germline V lookup: CDR1 LNHDA, CDR2 SQIVND (reference sequence).

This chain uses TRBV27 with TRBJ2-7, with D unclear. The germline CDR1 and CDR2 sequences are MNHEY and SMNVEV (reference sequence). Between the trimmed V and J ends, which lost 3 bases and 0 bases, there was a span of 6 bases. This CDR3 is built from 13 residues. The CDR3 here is CASSLSISYEQYF. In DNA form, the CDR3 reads TGTGCCAGCAGTTTGTCTATCTCCTACGAGCAGTACTTC.

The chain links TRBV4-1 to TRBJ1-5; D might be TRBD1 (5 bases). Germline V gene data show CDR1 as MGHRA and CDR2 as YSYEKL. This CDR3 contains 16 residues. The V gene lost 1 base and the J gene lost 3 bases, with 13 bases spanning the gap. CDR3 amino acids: CASSQGSPGNNQPQHF. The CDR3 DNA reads TGCGCCAGCAGCCAAGGCTCGCCAGGGAACAATCAGCCCCAGCATTTT.

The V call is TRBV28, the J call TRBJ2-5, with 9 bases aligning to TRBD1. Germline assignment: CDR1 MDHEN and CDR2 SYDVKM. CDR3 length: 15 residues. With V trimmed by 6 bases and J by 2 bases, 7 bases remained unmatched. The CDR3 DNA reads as TGTGCCAGCAGCTCAGGACAGGGGATTCAAGAGACCCAGTACTTC. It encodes CASSSGQGIQETQYF.

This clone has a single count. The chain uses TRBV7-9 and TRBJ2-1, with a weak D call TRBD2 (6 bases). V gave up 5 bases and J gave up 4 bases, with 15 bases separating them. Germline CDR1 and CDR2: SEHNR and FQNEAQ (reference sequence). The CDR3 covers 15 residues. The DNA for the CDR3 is TGTGCCAGCAGCCACCGGAGGAGGGGTTACAATGAGCAGTTCTTC. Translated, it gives CASSHRRRGYNEQFF.

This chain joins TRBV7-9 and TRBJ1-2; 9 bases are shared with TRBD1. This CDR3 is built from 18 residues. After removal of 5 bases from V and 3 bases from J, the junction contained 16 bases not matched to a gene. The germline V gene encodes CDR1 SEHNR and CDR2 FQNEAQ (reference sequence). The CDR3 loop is CASSRIRDRVITHYGYTF. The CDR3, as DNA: TGTGCCAGCAGCCGAATCCGGGACAGGGTAATCACCCACTATGGCTACACCTTC.

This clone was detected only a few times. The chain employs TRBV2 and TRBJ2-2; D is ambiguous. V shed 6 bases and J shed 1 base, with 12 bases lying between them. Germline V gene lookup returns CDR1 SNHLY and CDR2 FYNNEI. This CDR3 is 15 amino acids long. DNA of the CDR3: TGTGCCAGCAGCGTTTCTATTAGGAACACCGGGGAGCTGTTTTTT. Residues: CASSVSIRNTGELFF.

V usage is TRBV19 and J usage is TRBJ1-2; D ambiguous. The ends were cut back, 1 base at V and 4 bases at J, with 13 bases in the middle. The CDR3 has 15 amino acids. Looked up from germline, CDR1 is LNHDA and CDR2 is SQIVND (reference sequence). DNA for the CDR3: TGTGCCAGTAGTATAGTACTAGGGATCGGCTATGGCTACACCTTC. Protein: CASSIVLGIGYGYTF.

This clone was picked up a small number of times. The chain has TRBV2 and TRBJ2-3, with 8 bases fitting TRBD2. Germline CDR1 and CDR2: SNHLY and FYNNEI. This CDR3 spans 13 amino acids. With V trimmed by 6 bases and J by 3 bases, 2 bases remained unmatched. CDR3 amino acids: CASRASGTDTQYF. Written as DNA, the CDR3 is TGTGCCAGCAGGGCTAGCGGGACAGATACGCAGTATTTT.

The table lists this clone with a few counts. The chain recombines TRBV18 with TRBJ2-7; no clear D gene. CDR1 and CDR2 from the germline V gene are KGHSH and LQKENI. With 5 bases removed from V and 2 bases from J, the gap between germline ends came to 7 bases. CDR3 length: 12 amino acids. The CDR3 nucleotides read TGTGCCAGCTCAGGGCAGACCTACGAGCAGTACTTC. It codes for CASSGQTYEQYF.

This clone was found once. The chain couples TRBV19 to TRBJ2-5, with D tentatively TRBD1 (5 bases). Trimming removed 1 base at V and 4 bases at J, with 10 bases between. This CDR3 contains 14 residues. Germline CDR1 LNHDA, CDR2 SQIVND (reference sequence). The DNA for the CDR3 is TGTGCCAGTAGTATAGGACAGCTGGGAGAGACCCAGTACTTC. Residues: CASSIGQLGETQYF.

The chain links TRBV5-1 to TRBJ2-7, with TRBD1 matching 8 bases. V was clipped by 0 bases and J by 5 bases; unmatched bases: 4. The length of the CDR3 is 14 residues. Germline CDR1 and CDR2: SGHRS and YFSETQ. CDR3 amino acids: CASSLGQGRDEQYF. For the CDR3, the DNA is TGCGCCAGCAGCTTGGGACAGGGGCGGGACGAGCAGTACTTC.

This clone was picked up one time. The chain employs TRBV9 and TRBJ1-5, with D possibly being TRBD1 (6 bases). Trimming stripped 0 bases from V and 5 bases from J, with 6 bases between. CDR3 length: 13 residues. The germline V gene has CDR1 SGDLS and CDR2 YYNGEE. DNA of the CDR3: TGTGCCAGCAGCGTAGACAGGGATCAGCCCCAGCATTTT. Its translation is CASSVDRDQPQHF.

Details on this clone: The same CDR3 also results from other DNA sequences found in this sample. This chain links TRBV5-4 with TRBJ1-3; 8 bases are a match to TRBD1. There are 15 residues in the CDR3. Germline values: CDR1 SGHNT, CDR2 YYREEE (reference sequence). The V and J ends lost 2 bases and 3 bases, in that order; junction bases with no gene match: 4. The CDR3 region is CASSLGQGGGNTIYF. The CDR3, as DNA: TGTGCCAGCAGCTTAGGACAGGGAGGTGGAAACACCATATATTTT.

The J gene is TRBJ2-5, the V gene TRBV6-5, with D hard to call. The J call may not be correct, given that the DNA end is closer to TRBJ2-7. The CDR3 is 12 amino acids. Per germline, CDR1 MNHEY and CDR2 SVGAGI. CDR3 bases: TGTGCCAGCAGTGCGGCGGACTACGAGCAGTACTTC. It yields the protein CASSAADYEQYF.

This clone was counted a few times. Here the CDR3 reads CASSGWTDYRTDTQYF. The CDR3, as DNA: TGTGCCAGCAGTGGGTGGACAGACTATAGAACAGATACGCAGTATTTT. The genes are TRBV6-1 and TRBJ2-3; TRBD1 might be the D (6 bases). Trimming cost V 4 bases and J 3 bases, with 17 bases left between them. Germline CDR1 and CDR2: MNHNS and SASEGT. The CDR3 is made up of 16 amino acids.

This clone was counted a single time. The CDR3 DNA is TGCGCCAGCAGCTTGGCCGGGGGGAGAGGCACAGATACGCAGTATTTT. Its protein is CASSLAGGRGTDTQYF. V is TRBV5-1 and J is TRBJ2-3; 7 bases line up with TRBD2. V lost 0 bases and J lost 1; bases outside the gene matches: 5. The CDR3 is 16 residues long. CDR1 is SGHRS, CDR2 YFSETQ, per germline.

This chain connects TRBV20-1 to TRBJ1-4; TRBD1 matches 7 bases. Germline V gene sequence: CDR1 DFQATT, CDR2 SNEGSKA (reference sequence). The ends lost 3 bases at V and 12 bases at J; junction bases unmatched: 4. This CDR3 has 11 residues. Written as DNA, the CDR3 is TGCAGTGCTAGCAAACAGGGGCAACTGTTTTTT. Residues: CSASKQGQLFF.

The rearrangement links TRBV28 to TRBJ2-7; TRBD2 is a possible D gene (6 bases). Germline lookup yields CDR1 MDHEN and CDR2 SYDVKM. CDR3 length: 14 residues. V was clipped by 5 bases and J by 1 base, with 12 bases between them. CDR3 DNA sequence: TGTGCCAGCAGTGTTACGGGACTTTCCTACGAGCAGTACTTC. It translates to CASSVTGLSYEQYF.

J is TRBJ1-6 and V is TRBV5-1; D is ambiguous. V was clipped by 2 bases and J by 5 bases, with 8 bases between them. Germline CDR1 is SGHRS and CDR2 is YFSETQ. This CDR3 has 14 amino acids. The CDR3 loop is CASSFGDNNSPLHF. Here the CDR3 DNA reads TGCGCCAGCAGCTTCGGGGATAATAATTCACCCCTCCACTTT.

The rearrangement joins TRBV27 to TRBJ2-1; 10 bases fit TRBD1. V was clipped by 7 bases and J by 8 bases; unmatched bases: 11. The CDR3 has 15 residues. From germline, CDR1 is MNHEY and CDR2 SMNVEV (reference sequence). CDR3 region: CASTDWDRGRHEQFF. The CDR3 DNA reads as TGTGCCAGCACCGACTGGGACAGGGGACGCCATGAGCAGTTCTTC.

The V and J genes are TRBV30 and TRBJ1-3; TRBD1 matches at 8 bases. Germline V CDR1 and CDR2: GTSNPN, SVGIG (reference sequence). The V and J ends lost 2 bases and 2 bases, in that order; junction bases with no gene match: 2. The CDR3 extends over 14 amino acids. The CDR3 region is CAWSYRGAGNTIYF. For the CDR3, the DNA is TGTGCCTGGAGTTACAGGGGGGCTGGAAACACCATATATTTT.

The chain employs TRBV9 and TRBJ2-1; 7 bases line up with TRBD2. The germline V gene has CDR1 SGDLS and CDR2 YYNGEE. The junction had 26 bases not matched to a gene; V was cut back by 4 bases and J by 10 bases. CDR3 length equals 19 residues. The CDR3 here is CASSPWGTKRGGGYREQFF. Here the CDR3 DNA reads TGTGCCAGCAGCCCCTGGGGGACTAAGAGGGGAGGAGGGTATAGGGAGCAGTTCTTC.

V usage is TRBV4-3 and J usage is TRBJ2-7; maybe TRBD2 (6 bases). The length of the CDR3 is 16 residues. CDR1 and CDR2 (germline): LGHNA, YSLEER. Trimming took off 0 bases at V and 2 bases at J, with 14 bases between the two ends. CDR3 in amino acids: CASSQDLSGFAYEQYF. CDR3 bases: TGCGCCAGCAGCCAAGATCTGAGCGGGTTTGCCTACGAGCAGTACTTC.

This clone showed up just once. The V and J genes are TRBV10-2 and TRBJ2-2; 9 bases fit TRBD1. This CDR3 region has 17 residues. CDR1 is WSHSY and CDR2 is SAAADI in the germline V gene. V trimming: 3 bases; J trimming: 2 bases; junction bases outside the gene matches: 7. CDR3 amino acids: CASSDRDRAINTGELFF. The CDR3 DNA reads TGCGCCAGCAGTGACCGGGACAGGGCGATAAACACCGGGGAGCTGTTTTTT.

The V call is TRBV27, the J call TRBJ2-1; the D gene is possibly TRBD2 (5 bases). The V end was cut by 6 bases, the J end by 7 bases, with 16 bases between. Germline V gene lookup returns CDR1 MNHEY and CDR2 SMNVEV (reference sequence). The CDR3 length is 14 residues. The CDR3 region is CASSHKLVRNEQFF. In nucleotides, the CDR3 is TGTGCCAGCAGCCACAAACTAGTTAGGAATGAGCAGTTCTTC.

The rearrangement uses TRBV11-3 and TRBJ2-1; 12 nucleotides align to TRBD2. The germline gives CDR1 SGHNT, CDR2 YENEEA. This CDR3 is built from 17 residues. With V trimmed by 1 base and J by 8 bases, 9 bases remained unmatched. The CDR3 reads CASSLAILAGGPDEQFF. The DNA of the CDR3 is TGTGCCAGCAGCTTAGCCATTCTAGCGGGAGGGCCGGATGAGCAGTTCTTC.

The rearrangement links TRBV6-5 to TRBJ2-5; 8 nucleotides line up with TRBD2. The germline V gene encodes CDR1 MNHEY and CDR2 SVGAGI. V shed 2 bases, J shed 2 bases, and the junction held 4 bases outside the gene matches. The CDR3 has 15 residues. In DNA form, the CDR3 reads TGTGCCAGCAGTTACGTGGCGGGGGGTCAAGAGACCCAGTACTTC. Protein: CASSYVAGGQETQYF.